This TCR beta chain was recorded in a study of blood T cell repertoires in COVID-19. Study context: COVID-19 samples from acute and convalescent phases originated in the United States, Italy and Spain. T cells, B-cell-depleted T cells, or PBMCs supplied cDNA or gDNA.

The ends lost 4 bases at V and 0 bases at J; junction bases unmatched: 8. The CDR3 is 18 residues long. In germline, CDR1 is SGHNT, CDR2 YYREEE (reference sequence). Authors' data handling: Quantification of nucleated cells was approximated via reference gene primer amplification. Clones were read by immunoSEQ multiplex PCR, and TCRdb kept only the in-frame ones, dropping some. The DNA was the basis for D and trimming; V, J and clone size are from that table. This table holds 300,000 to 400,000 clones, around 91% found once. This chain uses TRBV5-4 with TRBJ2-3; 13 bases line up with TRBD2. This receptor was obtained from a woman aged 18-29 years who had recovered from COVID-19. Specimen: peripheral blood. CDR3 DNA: TGTGCCAGCAGCATACTAGCGGGAGGGCCTGCTAGCACAGATACGCAGTATTTT. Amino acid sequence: CASSILAGGPASTDTQYF. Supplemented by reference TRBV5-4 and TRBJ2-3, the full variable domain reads ETGVTQSPTHLIKTRGQQVTLRCSSQSGHNTVSWYQQALGQGPQFIFQYYREEENGRGNFPPRFSGLQFPNYSSELNVNALELDDSALYLCASSILAGGPASTDTQYFGPGTRLTVL.